The 24 T cell receptor beta chains below come from one sample, sequenced in a study of cytomegalovirus exposure and HLA in healthy donors (dated by TCRdb to 2017 to 2019). Libraries were built with the immunoSEQ multiplex PCR assay. A mixture of 60 forward primers for TCR Vbeta segments and 13 reverse primers for TCR Jbeta segments was used in the multiplex PCR. TCRdb mirrors the immuneACCESS table, restricted to in-frame sequences. Some clones are absent from its copies; in checked studies, under half trace to an unresolved V gene, and the reason for the others is unknown. The sample profile shows some 150,000 clones; 80% of them were found once. The biggest ten clones account for about 5% of the sample. Input material: PBMCs. These receptor sequences come from a male donor in good health and CMV-seronegative.

CDR3 nucleotides: TGTGCCAGCAGCGTAGACAGGGGTCAGCCCCAGCATTTT. It yields the protein CASSVDRGQPQHF. The V and J genes are TRBV7-3 and TRBJ1-5; 8 bases fit TRBD1. Trimming cost V 5 bases and J 6 bases; bases outside gene matches: 3. This CDR3 is 13 amino acids long. CDR1 SGHTA and CDR2 FQGTGA come from the germline V gene. The whole variable domain, filled in from reference TRBV7-3 and TRBJ1-5, reads GAGVSQTPSNKVTEKGKYVELRCDPISGHTALYWYRQSLGQGPEFLIYFQGTGAADDSGLPNDRFFAVRPEGSVSTLKIQRTERGDSAVYLCASSVDRGQPQHFGDGTRLSIL.

The rearrangement links TRBV6-5 to TRBJ1-6, with D hard to call. V lost 0 bases and J 7 bases, leaving 7 bases between the germline ends. This CDR3 spans 14 amino acids. CDR1 is MNHEY, CDR2 SVGAGI, per germline. The CDR3 loop is CASSYSNGNSPLHF. CDR3 DNA: TGTGCCAGCAGTTACTCAAACGGGAATTCACCCCTCCACTTT.

This clone was seen a few times. The chain is built from TRBV2 and TRBJ1-5; D is perhaps TRBD1 (5 bases). The germline V and J ends were trimmed by 1 base and 1 base, with 8 bases remaining between them. In germline, CDR1 is SNHLY, CDR2 FYNNEI. CDR3 length: 15 residues. The CDR3 nucleotides are TGTGCCAGCAGTGAAGGCAGGGCCAGCAATCAGCCCCAGCATTTT. Its protein is CASSEGRASNQPQHF.

This rearrangement joins TRBV21-1 to TRBJ1-5. TRBV21-1 is listed as a pseudogene. The CDR3 length is 13 residues. The CDR3 protein is CASSKEGGGQHHF. The CDR3 DNA reads as TGTGCCAGCAGCAAAGAGGGCGGCGGGCAGCATCATTTT.

This clone has just one count. V and J are TRBV14 and TRBJ2-5, with 7 nucleotides matching TRBD2. J lost 3 bases, V lost 3 bases, and 10 bases had no gene match. The CDR3 length is 16 residues. Germline CDR1 is SGHDN and CDR2 is FVKESK. The CDR3 spells CASSQLMREFEETQYF. DNA of the CDR3: TGTGCCAGCAGCCAGCTTATGCGGGAGTTCGAAGAGACCCAGTACTTC.

V is TRBV9 and J is TRBJ2-7; weak D call: TRBD2 (6 bases). The CDR3 covers 16 residues. Trimming removed 4 bases at V and 2 bases at J, with 19 bases between. CDR1 and CDR2 from the germline V gene are SGDLS and YYNGEE. CDR3 residues: CASSPSGRGAPYEQYF. The CDR3 DNA reads as TGTGCCAGCAGCCCTTCCGGGAGAGGAGCACCCTACGAGCAGTACTTC.

This chain uses TRBV7-9 with TRBJ1-4, with D tentatively TRBD1 (5 bases). Germline CDR1 reads SEHNR; CDR2 reads FQNEAQ (reference sequence). CDR3 length equals 15 residues. V was shortened by 4 bases and J by 8 bases, with 17 bases between the two germline ends. The CDR3 DNA reads as TGTGCCAGCAGCTCGAACCGGGGGATAGGCGAAAAACTGTTTTTT. Amino acid sequence: CASSSNRGIGEKLFF.

The chain combines TRBV5-8 with TRBJ1-2; D is uncertain. V was cut by 0 bases and J by 8 bases, with 11 bases left in between. The CDR3 contains 13 residues. Germline loops: CDR1 SGHTS, CDR2 YDEGEE. CDR3 region: CASSLEPTRGYTF. In DNA form, the CDR3 reads TGTGCCAGCAGCTTGGAACCGACGAGGGGCTACACCTTC.

The chain carries TRBV30 and TRBJ1-2; a possible D gene is TRBD1 (6 bases). Germline CDR1 is GTSNPN and CDR2 is SVGIG (reference sequence). The CDR3 runs to 14 residues. V shed 0 bases and J shed 6 bases, with 14 bases lying between them. DNA of the CDR3: TGTGCCTGGAGTGTAGGGAGAGGGGGAAATGGCTACACCTTC. Translation: CAWSVGRGGNGYTF.

The chain combines TRBV11-3 with TRBJ2-2; possible D gene TRBD1, 6 bases. The CDR3 has 15 residues. V lost 3 bases to trimming and J lost 1 base, with 9 bases between them. The V gene's germline CDR1 is SGHNT and CDR2 YENEEA. CDR3 in DNA: TGTGCCAGCAGCTTCGGGACAATGAACACCGGGGAGCTGTTTTTT. This codes for CASSFGTMNTGELFF.

The DNA of the CDR3 is TGCGCCAGCAGCCCTGCAGGTGGGGTTCTTGGTGGGAGTGGGAAGAACACTGAAGCTTTCTTT. Protein: CASSPAGGVLGGSGKNTEAFF. V is TRBV5-1 and J is TRBJ1-1; D not resolved. Germline CDR1 and CDR2: SGHRS and YFSETQ. CDR3 length: 21 amino acids. The V gene lost 4 bases and the J gene lost 1 base, with 32 bases spanning the gap.

CDR3 nucleotides: TGTGCCAGTAGTATTCTAGCGGGGGGGATAAATGAGCAGTTCTTC. It codes for CASSILAGGINEQFF. The chain recombines TRBV19 with TRBJ2-1; 12 bases are shared with TRBD2. The CDR3 is 15 residues long. Per the germline V gene, CDR1 is LNHDA and CDR2 is SQIVND (reference sequence). Germline trimming cut 3 bases from V and 7 bases from J; bases unmatched to any gene: 4. Supplemented by reference TRBV19 and TRBJ2-1, the full variable domain reads DGGITQSPKYLFRKEGQNVTLSCEQNLNHDAMYWYRQDPGQGLRLIYYSQIVNDFQKGDIAEGYSVSREKKESFPLTVTSAQKNPTAFYLCASSILAGGINEQFFGPGTRLTVL.

This clone has just a few counts. Sequence at one end of the junction differs from germline and may be a read error. V usage is TRBV6-5 and J usage is TRBJ2-7, with 7 bases identical to TRBD1. The CDR3 totals 14 residues. The germline gives CDR1 MNHEY, CDR2 SVGAGI. Here the CDR3 reads CDSSYRDSWYEQYF. CDR3 sequence (DNA): TGTGACAGCAGTTACCGGGACAGTTGGTACGAGCAGTACTTC.

The V and J genes are TRBV28 and TRBJ2-7, with 9 bases matching TRBD2. Losses at the gene ends were 7 bases for V and 3 bases for J; bases not matched to a gene: 10. The CDR3 runs 15 residues. Germline V gives CDR1 MDHEN, CDR2 SYDVKM. The CDR3 spells CASIRAGGRGYEQYF. Here the CDR3 DNA reads TGTGCCAGCATTCGTGCGGGGGGGCGTGGCTACGAGCAGTACTTC.

The chain links TRBV5-4 to TRBJ1-2, with TRBD1 as a possible D gene (6 bases). There are 16 residues in the CDR3. Germline lookup yields CDR1 SGHNT and CDR2 YYREEE (reference sequence). Trimming cost V 0 bases and J 2 bases, with 14 bases left between them. The CDR3 nucleotides are TGTGCCAGCAGCTTGGGGTCGGGGCAGGGGAACTATGGCTACACCTTC. Residues: CASSLGSGQGNYGYTF.

The chain employs TRBV15 and TRBJ1-6; no definite D call. The germline V and J ends were trimmed by 4 bases and 7 bases, with 8 bases remaining between them. CDR1 LNHNV and CDR2 YYDKDF come from the germline V gene (reference sequence). This CDR3 contains 13 residues. CDR3 nucleotide sequence: TGTGCCACCAGCAATAGGCGGAATTCACCCCTCCACTTT. It codes for CATSNRRNSPLHF.

The genes are TRBV5-4 and TRBJ1-2; 8 bases map to TRBD1. J was trimmed by 0 bases and V by 4 bases; bases with no gene match: 11. The CDR3 sequence is 17 residues long. Germline CDR1 and CDR2: SGHNT and YYREEE (reference sequence). CDR3 residues: CASSRPGTGYSNYGYTF. CDR3 bases: TGTGCCAGCAGCAGACCCGGGACAGGATATTCTAACTATGGCTACACCTTC.

CDR3 in amino acids: CASSPGQGARFYEQYF. CDR3 bases: TGTGCCAGCAGCCCAGGACAGGGGGCGAGATTCTACGAGCAGTACTTC. This chain links TRBV7-6 with TRBJ2-7; 11 positions agree with TRBD1. The V and J ends lost 5 bases and 3 bases, in that order; junction bases with no gene match: 9. Germline CDR1 is SGHVS and CDR2 is FNYEAQ. This CDR3 contains 16 residues.

The chain links TRBV19 to TRBJ1-1; tentative D call: TRBD1 (5 bases). Germline V gene sequence: CDR1 LNHDA, CDR2 SQIVND (reference sequence). CDR3 length equals 15 residues. The germline V and J ends were trimmed by 6 bases and 3 bases, with 17 bases remaining between them. The CDR3 protein is CASRADRGFDTEAFF. CDR3 nucleotides: TGTGCCAGTAGAGCAGACAGAGGATTTGACACTGAAGCTTTCTTT.

The J gene is TRBJ1-2, the V gene TRBV28; 8 nucleotides align to TRBD1. Germline V lookup: CDR1 MDHEN, CDR2 SYDVKM. The CDR3 extends over 14 amino acids. J gave up 8 bases and V 6 bases, and 11 bases lay outside the gene matches. The CDR3 coding sequence is TGTGCCAGCAGCGTACAGGGGGTACGAGTAGGCTACACCTTC. It encodes CASSVQGVRVGYTF.

This clone was detected only once. This chain joins TRBV5-4 and TRBJ2-2; 8 bases fit TRBD2. The CDR3 runs to 16 residues. Germline CDR1 reads SGHNT; CDR2 reads YYREEE (reference sequence). With V trimmed by 4 bases and J by 2 bases, 7 bases remained unmatched. The CDR3 spells CASSPQRGSNTGELFF. CDR3 sequence (DNA): TGTGCCAGCAGCCCCCAGCGGGGGAGTAACACCGGGGAGCTGTTTTTT. The full variable domain, with the rest looked up from reference TRBV5-4 and TRBJ2-2, is ETGVTQSPTHLIKTRGQQVTLRCSSQSGHNTVSWYQQALGQGPQFIFQYYREEENGRGNFPPRFSGLQFPNYSSELNVNALELDDSALYLCASSPQRGSNTGELFFGEGSRLTVL.

The chain couples TRBV5-4 to TRBJ2-1, with 8 bases fitting TRBD2. J lost 9 bases, V lost 4 bases, and 12 bases had no gene match. The CDR3 consists of 15 residues. Germline V gives CDR1 SGHNT, CDR2 YYREEE (reference sequence). As DNA, the CDR3 is TGTGCCAGCAGCGACGGGGGGGTTTCTAGGGGTGAGCAGTTCTTC. Translated: CASSDGGVSRGEQFF.

The chain joins TRBV5-1 to TRBJ1-6; D gene ambiguous. CDR1 and CDR2 from the germline V gene are SGHRS and YFSETQ. The CDR3 covers 13 residues. V was trimmed by 0 bases and J by 10 bases, leaving 8 bases between them. CDR3 DNA: TGCGCCAGCAGCTTGGGGGGAGGGTCACCCCTCCACTTT. Protein: CASSLGGGSPLHF. The whole variable domain, remainder taken from reference TRBV5-1 and TRBJ1-6, is KAGVTQTPRYLIKTRGQQVTLSCSPISGHRSVSWYQQTPGQGLQFLFEYFSETQRNKGNFPGRFSGRQFSNSRSEMNVSTLELGDSALYLCASSLGGGSPLHFGNGTRLTVT.

The chain couples TRBV27 to TRBJ2-4; possibly TRBD1 for D (6 bases). The V end was cut by 2 bases, the J end by 7 bases, with 12 bases between. The CDR3 has 14 amino acids. Germline V CDR1 and CDR2: MNHEY, SMNVEV (reference sequence). CDR3 in DNA: TGTGCCAGCAGTTTAACAGGGTCGCTGAACATTCAGTACTTC. It specifies CASSLTGSLNIQYF.